These 14 T cell receptor beta chains came from one sample sequenced in a study of T cells in Graves' hyperthyroidism and ophthalmopathy. From RNA transcripts, TCR beta CDR3 regions were amplified. HTBI primers were the set used in a first-round RT-PCR of the TCR CDR3. One entry per CDR3 protein, called by TCRdb with MiXCR from the multiplex PCR reads. This table holds 35,000 to 40,000 distinct CDR3 sequences, around 48% found once. The sequencing input was blood. The receptors here all came from a woman between 50 and 59 years old with Graves' hyperthyroidism that later progressed to Graves' ophthalmopathy.

This clonotype was found many times. The chain uses TRBV4-3 and TRBJ2-7, with D possibly TRBD1 on 7 matching bases. Trimming took off 0 bases at V and 6 bases at J, with 18 bases between the two ends. Germline V CDR1 and CDR2: LGHNA, YSLEER. CDR3 length equals 16 residues. Here the CDR3 DNA reads TGCGCCAGCAGCCAAGATTACTTCAGGGGGGCTACCGAGCAGTACTTC. Encoded protein: CASSQDYFRGATEQYF.

With regard to this clonotype: A read error is possible here, since a much larger clone lies one base away. V and J are TRBV18 and TRBJ1-1; the D is unclear. The CDR3 length is 11 residues. Trimming stripped 4 bases from V and 7 bases from J, with 7 bases between. CDR1 and CDR2 (germline): KGHSH, LQKENI. The CDR3 DNA is TGTGCCAGCTCACATGGCAGTGAAGCTTTCTTT. Translating it yields CASSHGSEAFF.

The chain carries TRBV5-4 and TRBJ1-2; tentative D call: TRBD1 (5 bases). CDR1 is SGHNT, CDR2 YYREEE, per germline (reference sequence). There are 15 residues in the CDR3. The V end lost 7 bases, the J end lost 7 bases, and 23 bases lay between the germline ends. In nucleotides, the CDR3 is TGTGCCAGCTCACCACCGGGACTAACAGGAGCTGGCTACACCTTC. Its protein product is CASSPPGLTGAGYTF.

At least ten counts were recorded for this clonotype. The CDR3 DNA reads TGTGCCAGCAGCCAAGGAGGGGACGGGGGCGGGGAGCTGTTTTTT. Amino acids: CASSQGGDGGGELFF. The rearrangement joins TRBV3-2 to TRBJ2-2; the table's D call, TRBD1, was not checked against the DNA. TRBV3-2 has pseudogene status. The CDR3 length is 15 residues.

J is TRBJ2-1 and V is TRBV20-1; TRBD1 aligns across 7 bases. This CDR3 has 15 amino acids. Trimming removed 6 bases from V and 0 bases from J; junction bases left unmatched: 8. Germline V CDR1 and CDR2: DFQATT, SNEGSKA (reference sequence). CDR3 sequence: CSAGQDAFSYNEQFF. In DNA form, the CDR3 reads TGCAGTGCCGGACAGGACGCCTTCTCCTACAATGAGCAGTTCTTC.

At least ten counts were recorded for this clonotype. One end of the junction varies from germline; a read error may be responsible. The CDR3 DNA follows: TGTGCCAGCAACGTAGATGGGACAGGGGGAACCGGGGAGCTGTTTTTT. It yields the protein CASNVDGTGGTGELFF. The chain recombines TRBV9 with TRBJ2-2; TRBD1 matches at 11 bases. This CDR3 region has 16 residues. Germline V gene lookup returns CDR1 SGDLS and CDR2 YYNGEE.

As to this clonotype: A much larger clone differs by one base, so this may be a read error. The chain couples TRBV20-1 to TRBJ2-5, with TRBD2 matching over 8 bases. The CDR3 contains 14 residues. Germline-derived CDR1 and CDR2 are DFQATT and SNEGSKA (reference sequence). CDR3 protein: CGASGGEREGTQYF. As DNA, the CDR3 is TGCGGTGCCTCGGGGGGGGAAAGGGAAGGGACCCAGTACTTC.

The V call is TRBV2, the J call TRBJ2-3, with D possibly being TRBD1 or TRBD2 (5 bases each). With 5 bases removed from V and 7 bases from J, the gap between germline ends came to 16 bases. The CDR3 covers 14 residues. CDR1 SNHLY and CDR2 FYNNEI come from the germline V gene. CDR3 region: CASSPRPTGHTQYF. The CDR3 nucleotides are TGTGCCAGCAGTCCCAGACCCACGGGACATACGCAGTATTTT.

On this clonotype itself: Germline is not matched at one junction end, which may reflect a read error. The chain is built from TRBV7-3 and TRBJ1-1, with 7 bases aligning to TRBD1. Looked up from germline, CDR1 is SGHTA and CDR2 is FQGTGA. This CDR3 spans 13 amino acids. The chain's CDR3 is CANSLQGNTEAFF. CDR3 nucleotide sequence: TGTGCCAACAGCTTACAGGGGAATACTGAAGCCTTCTTT.

This clonotype was seen repeatedly, ten times or more. The gene calls are TRBV7-9 and TRBJ1-2; D is perhaps TRBD1 (5 bases). This CDR3 region has 14 residues. Between the trimmed V and J ends, which lost 1 base and 4 bases, there was a span of 10 bases. The V gene's germline CDR1 is SEHNR and CDR2 FQNEAQ (reference sequence). Here the CDR3 DNA reads TGTGCCAGCAGCTTAGGGGGGGTCACCTATGGCTACACCTTC. Residues: CASSLGGVTYGYTF.

The chain uses TRBV15 and TRBJ2-3, with 9 bases aligning to TRBD2. Trimming removed 3 bases from V and 5 bases from J; junction bases left unmatched: 9. This CDR3 region has 16 residues. The germline CDR1 and CDR2 sequences are LNHNV and YYDKDF (reference sequence). The CDR3 is CATSSSLAGVVDTQYF. DNA of the CDR3: TGTGCCACCAGCAGTTCCTTAGCGGGAGTGGTAGATACGCAGTATTTT.

The table lists this clonotype with many counts. The V gene is TRBV12-3 or TRBV12-4, the J gene TRBJ2-7; D may be TRBD1 (5 bases). This CDR3 comprises 14 residues. V was trimmed by 5 bases and J by 3 bases, leaving 14 bases between them. For the CDR3, the DNA is TGTGCCAGCAGTGGAACTACAGGCGACTACGAGCAGTACTTC. Amino acids: CASSGTTGDYEQYF.

This clonotype was observed a handful of times. The chain couples TRBV14 to TRBJ1-5; TRBD1 agrees at 10 bases. V dropped 4 bases and J dropped 11; count of bases not matched to a gene: 14. The CDR3 has 16 amino acids. The V gene's germline CDR1 is SGHDN and CDR2 FVKESK. CDR3 sequence: CASSPLGQGKKETQHF. The CDR3 DNA is TGTGCCAGCAGCCCCCTGGGACAGGGGAAAAAAGAGACCCAGCATTTT.

This clonotype has a count of ten or more. The chain carries TRBV5-1 and TRBJ1-6; weak D call: TRBD1 (5 bases). The CDR3 is made up of 14 amino acids. Germline loops: CDR1 SGHRS, CDR2 YFSETQ. V gave up 4 bases and J gave up 7 bases, with 12 bases separating them. The CDR3 spells CASSEGTANSPLHF. In DNA, the CDR3 is TGCGCCAGCAGCGAAGGGACGGCGAATTCACCCCTCCACTTT.